Ten or more counts support the clone carrying this T cell receptor beta chain. Its target is unknown. The CDR3 loop spans 15 amino acids. J lost 0 bases, V lost 6 bases, and 7 bases had no gene match. Germline V gene data show CDR1 as MDHEN and CDR2 as SYDVKM. The source of the sample is a study of regulatory T cells in long-lasting Graves disease. Study-level information: Treatment with antithyroid drugs for over 5 years, together with positive TSH receptor antibodies, meant persistent Graves' disease. Points from the study as a whole: TRBV28, TRBJ1-2 and TRBJ2-5 were favored in persistent disease.

Time point noted: persistent/refractory GD, antithyroid drugs over 5 years with positive TRAb. Researchers made the TCR library from RNA that was extracted from PBMCs. Assembly of TCR beta libraries relied on iRepertoire HTBI primers together with Arm-PCR of CDR3 regions. Authors' data handling: The samples yielded roughly 60 TRBV and roughly 15 TRBJ segments. TCRdb reanalysed the multiplex PCR reads using MiXCR and keeps one entry per CDR3 protein. The V and J calls here are based on TCRdb, not the publication. Of 650,000 to 700,000 distinct CDR3 sequences in the sample, about 32% are singletons; the top ten hold about 42%.

This receptor was taken from a female donor with Graves disease. The sequences come from peripheral blood mononuclear cells (PBMCs), collected when the disease was refractory, from a patient treated with antithyroid drugs. The chain carries TRBV28 and TRBJ1-1; 7 bases match TRBD1. For the CDR3, the DNA is TGTGCCAGCAGGGCCATGACAGGGTTGAACACTGAAGCTTTCTTT. Protein: CASRAMTGLNTEAFF.